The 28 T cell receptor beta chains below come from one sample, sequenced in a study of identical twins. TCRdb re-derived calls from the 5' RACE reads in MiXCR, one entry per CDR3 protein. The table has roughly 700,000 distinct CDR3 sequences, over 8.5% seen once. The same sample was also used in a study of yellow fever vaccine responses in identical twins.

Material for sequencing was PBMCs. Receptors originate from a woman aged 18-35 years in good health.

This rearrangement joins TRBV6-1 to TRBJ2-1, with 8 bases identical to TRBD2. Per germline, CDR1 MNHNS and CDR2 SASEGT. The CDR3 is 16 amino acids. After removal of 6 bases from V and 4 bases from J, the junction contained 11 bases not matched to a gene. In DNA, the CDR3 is TGTGCCAGCAGCCAAGGACTATCGGGAGGGTACAATGAGCAGTTCTTC. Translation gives CASSQGLSGGYNEQFF.

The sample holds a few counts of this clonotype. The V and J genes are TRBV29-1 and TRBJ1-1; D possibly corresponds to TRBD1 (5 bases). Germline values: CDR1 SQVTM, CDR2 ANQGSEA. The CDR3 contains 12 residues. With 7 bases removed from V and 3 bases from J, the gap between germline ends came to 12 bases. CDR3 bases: TGCAGCGATTCTCGGGGGGACACTGAAGCTTTCTTT. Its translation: CSDSRGDTEAFF.

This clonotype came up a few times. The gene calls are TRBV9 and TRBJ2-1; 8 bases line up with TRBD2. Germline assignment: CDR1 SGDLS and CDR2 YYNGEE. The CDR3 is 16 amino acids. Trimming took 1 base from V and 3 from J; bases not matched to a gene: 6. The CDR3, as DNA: TGTGCCAGCAGCGTATTGCGGGGGGCGTACTACAATGAGCAGTTCTTC. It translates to CASSVLRGAYYNEQFF.

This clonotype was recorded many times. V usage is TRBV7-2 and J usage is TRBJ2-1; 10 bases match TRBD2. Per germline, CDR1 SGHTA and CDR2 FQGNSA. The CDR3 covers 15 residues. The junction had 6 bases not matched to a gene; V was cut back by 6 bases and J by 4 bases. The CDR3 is CASSVGLAVYNEQFF. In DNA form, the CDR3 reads TGTGCCAGCAGTGTAGGACTAGCGGTTTACAATGAGCAGTTCTTC.

Here the CDR3 DNA reads TGTGCCAGCTCAACTTCGACCGACGTCTATGGCTACACCTTC. It encodes CASSTSTDVYGYTF. This chain connects TRBV18 to TRBJ1-2; D unclear. Germline CDR1 KGHSH, CDR2 LQKENI. This CDR3 contains 14 residues. The V and J ends lost 5 bases and 4 bases respectively, with 14 bases between them. Full variable domain (remainder filled in from reference TRBV18 and TRBJ1-2): NAGVMQNPRHLVRRRGQEARLRCSPMKGHSHVYWYRQLPEEGLKFMVYLQKENIIDESGMPKERFSAEFPKEGPSILRIQQVVRGDSAAYFCASSTSTDVYGYTFGSGTRLTVV.

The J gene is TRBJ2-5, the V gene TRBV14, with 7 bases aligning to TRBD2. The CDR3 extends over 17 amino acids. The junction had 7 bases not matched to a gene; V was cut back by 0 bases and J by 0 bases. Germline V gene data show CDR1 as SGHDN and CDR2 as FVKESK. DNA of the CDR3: TGTGCCAGCAGCCAAGATCGAAGCGGGGTCGACCAAGAGACCCAGTACTTC. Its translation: CASSQDRSGVDQETQYF.

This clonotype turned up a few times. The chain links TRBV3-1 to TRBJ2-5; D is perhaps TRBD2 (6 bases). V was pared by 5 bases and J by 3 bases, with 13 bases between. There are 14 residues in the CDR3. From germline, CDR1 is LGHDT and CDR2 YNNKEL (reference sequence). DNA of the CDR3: TGTGCCAGCAGCTACCGGGACTCGGAAGAGACCCAGTACTTC. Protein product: CASSYRDSEETQYF.

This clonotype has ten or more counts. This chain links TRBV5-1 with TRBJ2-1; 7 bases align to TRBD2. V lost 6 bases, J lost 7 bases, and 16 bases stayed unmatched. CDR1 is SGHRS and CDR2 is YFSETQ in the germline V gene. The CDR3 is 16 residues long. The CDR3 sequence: CASTYGMGLSHNEQFF. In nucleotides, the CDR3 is TGCGCCAGCACGTATGGGATGGGACTAAGTCATAATGAGCAGTTCTTC.

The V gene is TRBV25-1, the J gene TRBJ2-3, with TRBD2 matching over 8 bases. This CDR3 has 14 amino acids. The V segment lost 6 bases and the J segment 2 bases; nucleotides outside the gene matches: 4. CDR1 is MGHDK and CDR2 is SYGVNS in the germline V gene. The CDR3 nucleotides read TGTGCCAGCAGCGGGGGGGCCAACACAGATACGCAGTATTTT. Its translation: CASSGGANTDTQYF. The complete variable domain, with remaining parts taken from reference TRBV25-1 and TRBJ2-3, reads EADIYQTPRYLVIGTGKKITLECSQTMGHDKMYWYQQDPGMELHLIHYSYGVNSTEKGDLSSESTVSRIRTEHFPLTLESARPSHTSQYLCASSGGANTDTQYFGPGTRLTVL.

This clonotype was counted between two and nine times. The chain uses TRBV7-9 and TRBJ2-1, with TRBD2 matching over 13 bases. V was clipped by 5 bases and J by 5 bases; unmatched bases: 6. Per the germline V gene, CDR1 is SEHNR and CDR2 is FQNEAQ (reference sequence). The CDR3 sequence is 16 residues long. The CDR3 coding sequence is TGTGCCAGCAGCACCACGGGACTAGCGGGAAACAATGAGCAGTTCTTC. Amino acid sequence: CASSTTGLAGNNEQFF. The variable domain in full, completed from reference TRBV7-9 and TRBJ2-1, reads DTGVSQNPRHKITKRGQNVTFRCDPISEHNRLYWYRQTLGQGPEFLTYFQNEAQLEKSRLLSDRFSAERPKGSFSTLEIQRTEQGDSAMYLCASSTTGLAGNNEQFFGPGTRLTVL.

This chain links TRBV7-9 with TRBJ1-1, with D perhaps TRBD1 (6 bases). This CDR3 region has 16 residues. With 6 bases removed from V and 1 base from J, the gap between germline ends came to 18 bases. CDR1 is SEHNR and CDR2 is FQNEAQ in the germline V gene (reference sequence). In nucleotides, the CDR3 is TGTGCCAGCAGTTCGCAGGGGTCTCGGGCGAACACTGAAGCTTTCTTT. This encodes CASSSQGSRANTEAFF.

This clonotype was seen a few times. Here the CDR3 DNA reads TGCAGTGCAGAGGACGTACGGGATACGCAGTATTTT. Protein product: CSAEDVRDTQYF. The V call is TRBV20-1, the J call TRBJ2-3; D call uncertain. CDR1 is DFQATT, CDR2 SNEGSKA, per germline (reference sequence). V was clipped by 6 bases and J by 6 bases, with 13 bases between them. This CDR3 is built from 12 residues.

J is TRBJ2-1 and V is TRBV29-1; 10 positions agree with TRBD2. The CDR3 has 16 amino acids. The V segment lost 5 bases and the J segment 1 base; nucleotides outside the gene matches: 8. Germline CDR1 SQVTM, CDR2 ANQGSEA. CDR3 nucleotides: TGCAGCGTTCGGCTAGCGGGGGCCATTTCCTACAATGAGCAGTTCTTC. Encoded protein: CSVRLAGAISYNEQFF.

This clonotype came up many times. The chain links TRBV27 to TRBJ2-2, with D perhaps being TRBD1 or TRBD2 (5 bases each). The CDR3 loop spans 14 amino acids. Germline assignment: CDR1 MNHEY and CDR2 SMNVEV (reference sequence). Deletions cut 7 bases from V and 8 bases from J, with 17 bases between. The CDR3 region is CASKMGVLRGELFF. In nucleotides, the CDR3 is TGTGCCAGCAAGATGGGGGTCCTTAGGGGGGAGCTGTTTTTT.

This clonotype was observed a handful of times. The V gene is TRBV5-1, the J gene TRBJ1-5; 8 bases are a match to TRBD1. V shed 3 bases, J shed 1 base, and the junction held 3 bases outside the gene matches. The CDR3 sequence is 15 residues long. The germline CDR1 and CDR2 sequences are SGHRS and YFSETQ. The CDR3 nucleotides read TGCGCCAGCAGCTGGGGGACAGGAAGCAATCAGCCCCAGCATTTT. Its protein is CASSWGTGSNQPQHF.

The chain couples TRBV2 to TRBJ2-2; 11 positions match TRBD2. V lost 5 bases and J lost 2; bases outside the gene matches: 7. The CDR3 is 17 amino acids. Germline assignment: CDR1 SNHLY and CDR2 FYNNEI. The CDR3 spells CASSSILAGANTGELFF. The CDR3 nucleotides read TGTGCCAGCAGTTCCATACTAGCGGGGGCCAACACCGGGGAGCTGTTTTTT.

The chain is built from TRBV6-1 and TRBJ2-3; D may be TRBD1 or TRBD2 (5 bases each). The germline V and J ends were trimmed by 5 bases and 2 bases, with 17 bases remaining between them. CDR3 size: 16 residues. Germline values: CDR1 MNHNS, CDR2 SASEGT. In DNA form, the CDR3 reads TGTGCCAGCAGTCCCGGGACGGAGGTCATCACAGATACGCAGTATTTT. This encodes CASSPGTEVITDTQYF.

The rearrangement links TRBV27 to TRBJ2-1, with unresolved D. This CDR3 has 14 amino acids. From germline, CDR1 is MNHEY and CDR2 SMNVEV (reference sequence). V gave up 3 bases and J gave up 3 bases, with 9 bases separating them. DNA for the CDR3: TGTGCCAGCAGTTTCCGGCAGGACTACAATGAGCAGTTCTTC. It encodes CASSFRQDYNEQFF.

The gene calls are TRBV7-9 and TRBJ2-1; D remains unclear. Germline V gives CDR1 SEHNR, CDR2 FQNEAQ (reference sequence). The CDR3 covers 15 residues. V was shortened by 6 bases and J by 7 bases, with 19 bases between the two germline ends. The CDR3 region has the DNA TGTGCCAGCAGGACCGTGAATTTTTTTCCGAATGAGCAGTTCTTC. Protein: CASRTVNFFPNEQFF.

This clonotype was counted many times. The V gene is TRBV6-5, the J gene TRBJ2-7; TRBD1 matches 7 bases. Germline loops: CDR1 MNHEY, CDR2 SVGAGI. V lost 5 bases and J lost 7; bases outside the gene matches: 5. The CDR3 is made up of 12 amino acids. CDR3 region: CASSNHRGEQYF. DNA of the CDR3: TGTGCCAGCAGTAACCACAGGGGAGAGCAGTACTTC.

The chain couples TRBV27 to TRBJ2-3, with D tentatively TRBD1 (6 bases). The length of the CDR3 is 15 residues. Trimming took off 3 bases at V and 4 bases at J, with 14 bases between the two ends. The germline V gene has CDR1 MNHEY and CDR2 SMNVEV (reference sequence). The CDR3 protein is CASSFWGQGPDTQYF. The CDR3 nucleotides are TGTGCCAGCAGTTTTTGGGGGCAGGGACCAGATACGCAGTATTTT.

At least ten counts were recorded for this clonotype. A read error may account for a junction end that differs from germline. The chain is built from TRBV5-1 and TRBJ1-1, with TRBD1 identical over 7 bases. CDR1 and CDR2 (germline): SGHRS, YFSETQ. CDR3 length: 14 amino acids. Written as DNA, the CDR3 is TGTGCCAGCAGTTCGGGACAGATGAACACTGAAGCTTTCTTT. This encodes CASSSGQMNTEAFF.

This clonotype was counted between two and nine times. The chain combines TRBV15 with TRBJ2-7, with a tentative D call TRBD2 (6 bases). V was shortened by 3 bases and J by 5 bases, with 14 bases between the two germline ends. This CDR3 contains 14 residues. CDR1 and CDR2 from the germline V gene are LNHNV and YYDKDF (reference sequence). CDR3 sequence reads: CATSSGDKRDEQYF. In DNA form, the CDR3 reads TGTGCCACCAGCAGCGGGGATAAGCGGGACGAGCAGTACTTC. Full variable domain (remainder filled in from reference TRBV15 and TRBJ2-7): DAMVIQNPRYQVTQFGKPVTLSCSQTLNHNVMYWYQQKSSQAPKLLFHYYDKDFNNEADTPDNFQSRRPNTSFCFLDIRSPGLGDTAMYLCATSSGDKRDEQYFGPGTRLTVT.

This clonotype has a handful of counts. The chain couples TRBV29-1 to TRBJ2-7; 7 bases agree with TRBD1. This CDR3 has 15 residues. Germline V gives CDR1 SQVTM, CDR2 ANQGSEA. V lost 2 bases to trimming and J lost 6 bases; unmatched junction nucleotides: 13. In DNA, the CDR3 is TGCAGCGTTGAACTCGCCGCCGACAGGGTATCCGAGCAGTACTTC. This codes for CSVELAADRVSEQYF.

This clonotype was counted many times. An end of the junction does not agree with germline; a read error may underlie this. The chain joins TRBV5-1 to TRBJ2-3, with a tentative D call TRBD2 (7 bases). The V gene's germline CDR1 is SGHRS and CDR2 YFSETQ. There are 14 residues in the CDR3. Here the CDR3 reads CASSRGGPTDTQYF. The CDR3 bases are TGTGCCAGCAGCCGCGGGGGCCCCACAGATACGCAGTATTTT.

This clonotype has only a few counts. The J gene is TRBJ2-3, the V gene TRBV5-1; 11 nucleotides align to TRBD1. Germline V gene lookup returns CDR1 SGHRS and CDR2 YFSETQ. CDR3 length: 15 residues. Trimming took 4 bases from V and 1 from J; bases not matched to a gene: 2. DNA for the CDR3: TGCGCCAGCAGCGGGGACAGGGGGGGCACAGATACGCAGTATTTT. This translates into CASSGDRGGTDTQYF.

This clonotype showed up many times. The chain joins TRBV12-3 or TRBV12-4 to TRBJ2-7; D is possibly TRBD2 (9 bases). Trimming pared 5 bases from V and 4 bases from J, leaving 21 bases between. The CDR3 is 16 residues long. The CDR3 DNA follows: TGTGCCAGCAGTCAGGGGGCGGGAGGGCCACCGTACGAGCAGTACTTC. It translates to CASSQGAGGPPYEQYF.

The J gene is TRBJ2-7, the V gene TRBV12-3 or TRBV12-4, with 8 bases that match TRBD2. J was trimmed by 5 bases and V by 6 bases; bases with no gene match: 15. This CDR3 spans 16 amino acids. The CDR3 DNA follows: TGTGCCAGCAGCCCCGGTTTGGGCGGGAGGTACGACGAGCAGTACTTC. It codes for CASSPGLGGRYDEQYF.